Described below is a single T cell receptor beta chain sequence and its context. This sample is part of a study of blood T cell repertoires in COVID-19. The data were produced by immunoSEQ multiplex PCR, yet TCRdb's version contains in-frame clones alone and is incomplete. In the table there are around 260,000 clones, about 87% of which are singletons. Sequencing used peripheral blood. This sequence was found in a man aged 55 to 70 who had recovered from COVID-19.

In DNA, the CDR3 is TGTGCCATCTCAACAGGGGGCACTGAAGCTTTCTTT. This encodes CAISTGGTEAFF. J is TRBJ1-1 and V is TRBV2, with TRBD1 matching 8 bases. CDR1 and CDR2 (germline): SNHLY, FYNNEI. With 10 bases clipped from V and 4 bases from J, the junction kept 5 bases outside the gene matches. The CDR3 spans 12 residues. The whole variable domain, filled in from reference TRBV2 and TRBJ1-1, reads EPEVTQTPSHQVTQMGQEVILRCVPISNHLYFYWYRQILGQKVEFLVSFYNNEISEKSEIFDDQFSVERPDGSNFTLKIRSTKLEDSAMYFCAISTGGTEAFFGQGTRLTVV.